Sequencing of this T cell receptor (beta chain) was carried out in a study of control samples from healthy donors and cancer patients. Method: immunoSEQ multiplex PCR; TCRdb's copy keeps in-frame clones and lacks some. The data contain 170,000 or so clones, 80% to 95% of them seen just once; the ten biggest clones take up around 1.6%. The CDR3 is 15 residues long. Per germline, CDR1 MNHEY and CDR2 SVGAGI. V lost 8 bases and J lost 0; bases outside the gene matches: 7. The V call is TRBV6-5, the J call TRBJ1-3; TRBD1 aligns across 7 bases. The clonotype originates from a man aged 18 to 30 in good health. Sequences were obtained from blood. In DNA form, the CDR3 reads TGTGCCAGCGGTCGGGACAGTTCCTCTGGAAACACCATATATTTT. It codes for CASGRDSSSGNTIYF.